What follows are 21 T cell receptor beta chains derived from one specimen sequenced in a study of shared clonotypes between healthy human individuals. Sequencing used immunoSEQ multiplex PCR; TCRdb keeps in-frame clones, though not all of them. The table lists 650,000 to 700,000 clones, about 90% of them singletons. Sequencing used memory CD8+ T cells from PBMCs. Described subset: CD45RO+ cells pooled with CCR7-negative TemRA cells. These receptors were obtained from a man aged 18 to 30 in good health. Some clones in this sample may be carry-over from other donors' samples.

The chain has TRBV28 and TRBJ2-7; possibly TRBD2 for D (5 bases). The CDR3 contains 14 residues. Trimming pared 6 bases from V and 3 bases from J, leaving 15 bases between. In germline, CDR1 is MDHEN, CDR2 SYDVKM. In DNA form, the CDR3 reads TGTGCCAGCAGGAGGGCGGCCCCAAACTACGAGCAGTACTTC. Its protein product is CASRRAAPNYEQYF.

The V gene is TRBV28, the J gene TRBJ2-2; TRBD1 might be the D (6 bases). V was clipped by 5 bases and J by 6 bases, with 13 bases between them. CDR3 length equals 14 residues. From germline, CDR1 is MDHEN and CDR2 SYDVKM. The CDR3 region is CASSISGDAGELFF. CDR3 sequence (DNA): TGTGCCAGCAGTATATCAGGGGACGCCGGGGAGCTGTTTTTT. The complete variable domain, with remaining parts taken from reference TRBV28 and TRBJ2-2, reads DVKVTQSSRYLVKRTGEKVFLECVQDMDHENMFWYRQDPGLGLRLIYFSYDVKMKEKGDIPEGYSVSREKKERFSLILESASTNQTSMYLCASSISGDAGELFFGEGSRLTVL.

With regard to this clone: The same CDR3 is also encoded by other DNA sequences in this sample. V is TRBV7-3 and J is TRBJ2-3; no definite D call. The CDR3 runs 13 residues. Trimming pared 2 bases from V and 0 bases from J, leaving 3 bases between. CDR1 is SGHTA, CDR2 FQGTGA, per germline. The CDR3 spells CASSLSSTDTQYF. Written as DNA, the CDR3 is TGTGCCAGCAGCTTATCTAGCACAGATACGCAGTATTTT.

V and J are TRBV7-9 and TRBJ1-4; D gene unclear. Deletions cut 5 bases from V and 2 bases from J, with 18 bases between. Germline V gene data show CDR1 as SEHNR and CDR2 as FQNEAQ (reference sequence). This CDR3 has 17 amino acids. The CDR3 here is CASSPAVGPVTNEKLFF. DNA of the CDR3: TGTGCCAGCAGCCCCGCGGTAGGCCCTGTCACTAATGAAAAACTGTTTTTT.

The CDR3 loop is CASSIRRYESLGEQFF. The CDR3 bases are TGTGCCAGTAGTATACGTCGCTACGAATCGCTCGGCGAGCAGTTCTTC. The J gene is TRBJ2-1, the V gene TRBV19, with D unclear. Per the germline V gene, CDR1 is LNHDA and CDR2 is SQIVND (reference sequence). The V gene lost 2 bases and the J gene lost 10 bases, with 21 bases spanning the gap. There are 16 residues in the CDR3. The full variable domain, in which reference TRBV19 and TRBJ2-1 provide the parts outside the CDR3, is DGGITQSPKYLFRKEGQNVTLSCEQNLNHDAMYWYRQDPGQGLRLIYYSQIVNDFQKGDIAEGYSVSREKKESFPLTVTSAQKNPTAFYLCASSIRRYESLGEQFFGPGTRLTVL.

V is TRBV5-5 and J is TRBJ2-7; D may be TRBD1 (5 bases). V shed 4 bases and J shed 5 bases, with 10 bases lying between them. This CDR3 region has 12 residues. Germline loops: CDR1 SGHKS, CDR2 YYEKEE (reference sequence). CDR3 region: CASSRWGDEQYF. In nucleotides, the CDR3 is TGTGCCAGCAGCCGGTGGGGCGACGAGCAGTACTTC.

V is TRBV7-9 and J is TRBJ1-1, with D possibly matching TRBD1 (6 bases). Germline assignment: CDR1 SEHNR and CDR2 FQNEAQ (reference sequence). This CDR3 comprises 13 residues. V was shortened by 5 bases and J by 10 bases, with 17 bases between the two germline ends. DNA of the CDR3: TGTGCCAGCAGCCCCTACCGGGGGCGTCGAGCTTTCTTT. The encoded protein is CASSPYRGRRAFF. Based on the CDR3 plus reference TRBV7-9 and TRBJ1-1, the full variable domain is DTGVSQNPRHKITKRGQNVTFRCDPISEHNRLYWYRQTLGQGPEFLTYFQNEAQLEKSRLLSDRFSAERPKGSFSTLEIQRTEQGDSAMYLCASSPYRGRRAFFGQGTRLTVV.

The chain employs TRBV9 and TRBJ2-3, with 14 bases lining up with TRBD2. V lost 2 bases and J lost 0; bases outside the gene matches: 8. From germline, CDR1 is SGDLS and CDR2 YYNGEE. The CDR3 is 19 residues long. The CDR3, as DNA: TGTGCCAGCAGCGTTAACGGACTAGCGGGAGGCGTGAGCACAGATACGCAGTATTTT. This gives the protein CASSVNGLAGGVSTDTQYF.

This clone was seen a single time. The genes are TRBV7-2 and TRBJ1-2, with D possibly matching TRBD1 (5 bases). Looked up from germline, CDR1 is SGHTA and CDR2 is FQGNSA. V lost 1 base and J 7 bases, leaving 16 bases between the germline ends. This CDR3 spans 15 amino acids. The CDR3 DNA is TGTGCCAGCAGCTTAGGGGGCAGGGCCCCTGGTGGCTACACCTTC. This codes for CASSLGGRAPGGYTF.

As to this clone: The same CDR3 is also encoded by other DNA sequences in this sample. The J gene is TRBJ2-1, the V gene TRBV9; no definite D call. V lost 0 bases and J lost 7, with 5 bases in between. Germline-derived CDR1 and CDR2 are SGDLS and YYNGEE. The length of the CDR3 is 12 residues. CDR3 loop: CASSVEGNEQFF. Written as DNA, the CDR3 is TGTGCCAGCAGCGTAGAAGGGAATGAGCAGTTCTTC.

The J gene is TRBJ1-3, the V gene TRBV7-9, with 8 bases identical to TRBD1. Trimming cost V 8 bases and J 2 bases; bases outside gene matches: 8. Germline CDR1 and CDR2: SEHNR and FQNEAQ (reference sequence). There are 15 residues in the CDR3. Written as DNA, the CDR3 is TGTGCCAGCGGGAGGACAGGGATCGCTGGAAACACCATATATTTT. It translates to CASGRTGIAGNTIYF.

This chain connects TRBV9 to TRBJ2-1; 13 bases match TRBD2. The J segment lost 7 bases and the V segment lost 4 bases, leaving 8 bases of the junction unmatched. This CDR3 region has 16 residues. Germline CDR1 is SGDLS and CDR2 is YYNGEE. The CDR3 is CASSLTRTSGSNEQFF. In DNA form, the CDR3 reads TGTGCCAGCAGCTTGACTAGGACTAGCGGGAGTAATGAGCAGTTCTTC.

This sequence joins TRBV27 and TRBJ1-1, with TRBD1 as a possible D gene (5 bases). V was clipped by 6 bases and J by 4 bases, with 12 bases between them. The CDR3 covers 13 residues. The germline CDR1 and CDR2 sequences are MNHEY and SMNVEV (reference sequence). In DNA, the CDR3 is TGTGCCAGCAGGTTTCAGGGATCCACTGAAGCTTTCTTT. It encodes CASRFQGSTEAFF.

Concerning this clone: A read error likely explains this, since a far larger clone differs by one base. The sample holds other DNA sequences that translate to the same CDR3. V gene TRBV28 combines with J gene TRBJ1-2; no definite D call. The CDR3 runs 11 residues. Germline V gene data show CDR1 as MDHEN and CDR2 as SYDVKM. The CDR3 nucleotides are TGTGCCAGCAGACAGTCCTATGGCTATACCTTC. Translated: CASRQSYGYTF.

This chain uses TRBV2 with TRBJ2-1; 11 bases are shared with TRBD2. Germline V lookup: CDR1 SNHLY, CDR2 FYNNEI. V was pared by 8 bases and J by 9 bases, with 6 bases of the junction left unmatched. The CDR3 length is 13 residues. The CDR3 DNA is TGTGCCAGCGTGGGGGGGACTAGCGGTGAGCAGTTCTTC. It specifies CASVGGTSGEQFF.

V usage is TRBV16 and J usage is TRBJ2-7; D remains unclear. CDR3 size: 14 residues. V shed 2 bases and J shed 2 bases, with 10 bases lying between them. From germline, CDR1 is KGHSY and CDR2 FQNENV. The CDR3 loop reads CASSQGRGPYEQYF. For the CDR3, the DNA is TGTGCCAGCAGCCAAGGCCGAGGACCCTACGAGCAGTACTTC.

The chain recombines TRBV10-1 with TRBJ2-7; D ambiguous. CDR3 size: 12 residues. The V gene's germline CDR1 is WNHNN and CDR2 SYGVQD (reference sequence). V was clipped by 4 bases and J by 7 bases, with 11 bases between them. CDR3 in amino acids: CASSVGLGEQYF. DNA of the CDR3: TGCGCCAGCAGTGTAGGGCTGGGGGAGCAGTACTTC.

This clone was observed a handful of times. The chain employs TRBV7-6 and TRBJ2-2, with 7 bases identical to TRBD1. The CDR3 length is 15 residues. V lost 5 bases, J lost 4 bases, and 7 bases stayed unmatched. Germline V gene sequence: CDR1 SGHVS, CDR2 FNYEAQ. Here the CDR3 reads CASSPRQGTTGELFF. For the CDR3, the DNA is TGTGCCAGCAGCCCACGACAGGGTACCACCGGGGAGCTGTTTTTT.

This chain uses TRBV29-1 with TRBJ1-2; TRBD1 is a possible D gene (5 bases). V shed 3 bases and J shed 4 bases, with 9 bases lying between them. The CDR3 consists of 12 residues. CDR1 is SQVTM and CDR2 is ANQGSEA in the germline V gene. The CDR3 spells CSVDLGLYGYTF. DNA of the CDR3: TGCAGCGTTGACCTGGGACTCTATGGCTACACCTTC.

DNA of the CDR3: TGTGCCAGCAGTGAGTCGGACAGGTTACATTATGAGCAGTACTTC. As protein: CASSESDRLHYEQYF. The chain links TRBV25-1 to TRBJ2-7, with 7 bases identical to TRBD1. The J segment lost 7 bases and the V segment lost 3 bases, leaving 12 bases of the junction unmatched. Germline V lookup: CDR1 MGHDK, CDR2 SYGVNS. The length of the CDR3 is 15 residues.

There are a few counts of this clone. CDR3 DNA sequence: TGTGCCAGCAGTGAACTTAGGGAGCAGTACTTC. Translated, it gives CASSELREQYF. The V and J genes are TRBV25-1 and TRBJ2-7; no clear D. CDR3 size: 11 residues. Germline CDR1 MGHDK, CDR2 SYGVNS. Trimming removed 2 bases at V and 7 bases at J, with 6 bases between.